The following is a TCR beta chain sequence with its context. What it recognizes is unknown. A read error is likely, as this CDR3 ends without the conserved phenylalanine or tryptophan. This entry belongs to a study of blood T cells in healthy people across ages. Study-level points and caveats: In these data, TCR beta diversity tracked strongly with naive T cell percentage. Older individuals had lower TCR beta diversity per million T cells (the decline was roughly linear).

For the second PCR, which ran for about 7 to 12 cycles, a sample-barcoded 5' primer and a J-beta primer mix were used. One entry per CDR3 protein results from TCRdb running MiXCR on the 5' RACE reads. In the table there are 600,000 or so distinct CDR3 sequences, approximately 30% of which are singletons. V lost 0 bases to trimming and J lost 5 bases; unmatched junction nucleotides: 9. The CDR3 is 17 residues long. Germline lookup yields CDR1 LGHNA and CDR2 YSLEER. The source material was blood. The chain employs TRBV4-3 and TRBJ2-3; TRBD2 aligns across 9 bases. This TCR derives from a woman aged 80 or over in good health. CDR3 nucleotide sequence: TGCGCCAGCAGCCAAGATCTGGCTAGCGGGACGGTAGATACGCAGTATTTG. This gives the protein CASSQDLASGTVDTQYL.